The 32 T cell receptor beta chains presented below share a single source sample, sequenced in a study of CD8 T cells in ankylosing spondylitis. MiXCR, run by TCRdb on the 5' RACE reads, gives a single entry per CDR3 protein. The profile shows around 300,000 distinct CDR3 sequences, roughly 20% of them singletons. The source material was blood, either unsorted or a sorted T cell fraction (not recorded which). These receptors were taken from a female donor with ankylosing spondylitis or in good health (not recorded which).

V gene TRBV25-1 combines with J gene TRBJ2-1, with 8 nucleotides matching TRBD1. V shed 0 bases, J shed 7 bases, and the junction held 8 bases outside the gene matches. Germline CDR1 MGHDK, CDR2 SYGVNS. This CDR3 region has 16 residues. CDR3 sequence: CASSEYHRGYGNEQFF. Written as DNA, the CDR3 is TGTGCCAGCAGTGAATATCACAGGGGGTATGGGAATGAGCAGTTCTTC.

The J gene is TRBJ2-3, the V gene TRBV20-1; 8 bases map to TRBD2. Germline CDR1 DFQATT, CDR2 SNEGSKA (reference sequence). The CDR3 runs 16 residues. V lost 0 bases and J lost 8; bases outside the gene matches: 13. The CDR3 region is CSAREGREVRLGTQYF. Written as DNA, the CDR3 is TGCAGTGCTAGAGAAGGGCGGGAGGTGAGGCTGGGTACGCAGTATTTT.

This clonotype is termed medium-sized. The rearrangement joins TRBV7-2 to TRBJ2-1, with TRBD2 as a possible D gene (5 bases). This CDR3 is 13 amino acids long. Trimming removed 8 bases from V and 3 bases from J, with 11 bases in between. Germline loops: CDR1 SGHTA, CDR2 FQGNSA. CDR3 in amino acids: CASGPRGYNEQFF. The CDR3 nucleotides are TGTGCCAGCGGACCTCGGGGCTACAATGAGCAGTTCTTC.

This clonotype was picked up a small number of times. The rearrangement joins TRBV5-1 to TRBJ2-7; 10 bases map to TRBD1. The CDR3 is 14 residues long. Germline-derived CDR1 and CDR2 are SGHRS and YFSETQ. The V segment lost 1 base and the J segment 5 bases; nucleotides outside the gene matches: 3. The CDR3 bases are TGCGCCAGCAGCTTGCACGGGACAGGGGACGAGCAGTACTTC. It codes for CASSLHGTGDEQYF.

The V and J genes are TRBV30 and TRBJ2-7; 7 nucleotides match TRBD1. Trimming cost V 8 bases and J 0 bases; bases outside gene matches: 10. The germline V gene encodes CDR1 GTSNPN and CDR2 SVGIG (reference sequence). The CDR3 totals 14 residues. CDR3 loop: CAGKNDRVSYEQYF. The CDR3 DNA is TGTGCCGGAAAAAATGACAGGGTCTCCTACGAGCAGTACTTC.

In this sample, this clonotype turned up a few times. The rearrangement links TRBV27 to TRBJ1-5; a weak D match, TRBD1 (5 bases). Trimming took off 3 bases at V and 6 bases at J, with 9 bases between the two ends. This CDR3 contains 13 residues. Looked up from germline, CDR1 is MNHEY and CDR2 is SMNVEV (reference sequence). The CDR3 reads CASSLAGIQPQHF. CDR3 coding DNA: TGTGCCAGCAGTTTGGCAGGGATTCAGCCCCAGCATTTT.

The chain joins TRBV29-1 to TRBJ2-2, with D perhaps matching TRBD1 or TRBD2 (5 bases each). Looked up from germline, CDR1 is SQVTM and CDR2 is ANQGSEA. The CDR3 totals 12 residues. Deletions cut 7 bases from V and 5 bases from J, with 11 bases between. CDR3 nucleotides: TGCAGCGCGGGACGGAGAACCGGGGAGCTGTTTTTT. Translating gives CSAGRRTGELFF.

Here the CDR3 reads CASSEAQGVGAKNIQYF. In DNA form, the CDR3 reads TGTGCCAGCAGTGAAGCGCAGGGGGTTGGAGCCAAAAACATTCAGTACTTC. The chain is built from TRBV6-1 and TRBJ2-4, with TRBD1 identical over 7 bases. V shed 0 bases and J 0 bases; nucleotides not matched to a gene: 5. The CDR3 has 17 residues. Germline V gene sequence: CDR1 MNHNS, CDR2 SASEGT.

This clonotype was seen only a few times. The V and J genes are TRBV9 and TRBJ2-3, with D unclear. V dropped 0 bases and J dropped 1 base, with 9 bases sitting between them. CDR3 length: 15 amino acids. Germline CDR1 SGDLS, CDR2 YYNGEE. The CDR3 spells CASSVGGPRTDTQYF. The DNA for the CDR3 is TGTGCCAGCAGCGTAGGGGGTCCCCGCACAGATACGCAGTATTTT.

This clonotype has more than one count but fewer than ten. The rearrangement links TRBV29-1 to TRBJ2-5; the match to TRBD2 covers 7 bases. The CDR3 loop spans 14 amino acids. Per the germline V gene, CDR1 is SQVTM and CDR2 is ANQGSEA. J was trimmed by 2 bases and V by 4 bases; bases with no gene match: 7. CDR3 bases: TGCAGCGTTGGACCTAGCGGAGTTCAAGAGACCCAGTACTTC. It codes for CSVGPSGVQETQYF.

Here the CDR3 DNA reads TGCAGTGCTGGACTAGCGGGAGGGCCGTTGGGCCAAGAGACCCAGTACTTC. The encoded protein is CSAGLAGGPLGQETQYF. This chain uses TRBV20-1 with TRBJ2-5, with 15 bases identical to TRBD2. The ends lost 5 bases at V and 1 base at J; junction bases unmatched: 8. Germline V gives CDR1 DFQATT, CDR2 SNEGSKA (reference sequence). The CDR3 has 17 residues.

V is TRBV20-1 and J is TRBJ2-5; possible D gene TRBD2, 6 bases. V was clipped by 0 bases and J by 5 bases, with 10 bases between them. Germline CDR1 DFQATT, CDR2 SNEGSKA (reference sequence). This CDR3 comprises 13 residues. The CDR3 region is CSAREGGSETQYF. The CDR3, as DNA: TGCAGTGCTAGAGAGGGGGGATCGGAGACCCAGTACTTC.

The rearrangement links TRBV20-1 to TRBJ2-4, with 9 bases matching TRBD2. Losses at the gene ends were 4 bases for V and 4 bases for J; bases not matched to a gene: 11. CDR3 length equals 16 residues. Germline CDR1 reads DFQATT; CDR2 reads SNEGSKA (reference sequence). CDR3 sequence (DNA): TGCAGTGCTACAGAGGGAGATCTAGCGGGAAAAAACATTCAGTACTTC. It encodes CSATEGDLAGKNIQYF.

The chain joins TRBV7-2 to TRBJ1-5; D is ambiguous. The V and J ends lost 1 base and 3 bases respectively, with 1 base between them. The CDR3 is made up of 12 amino acids. Looked up from germline, CDR1 is SGHTA and CDR2 is FQGNSA. CDR3 coding DNA: TGTGCCAGCAGCTTAGTCAATCAGCCCCAGCATTTT. Its translation is CASSLVNQPQHF.

The chain joins TRBV10-3 to TRBJ2-1, with TRBD2 matching over 14 bases. Germline trimming cut 0 bases from V and 7 bases from J; bases unmatched to any gene: 11. Germline CDR1 reads ENHRY; CDR2 reads SYGVKD. The CDR3 runs 19 residues. CDR3 protein: CAISESIWGTSGRRNEQFF. The CDR3 coding sequence is TGTGCCATCAGTGAGTCTATATGGGGGACTAGCGGGAGAAGAAATGAGCAGTTCTTC.

The table lists this clonotype with many counts. Here the CDR3 reads CATQTGRRLQETQYF. The DNA of the CDR3 is TGTGCCACCCAGACCGGGCGGAGGCTCCAAGAGACCCAGTACTTC. The rearrangement joins TRBV10-3 to TRBJ2-5, with D perhaps matching TRBD2 (5 bases). CDR3 length equals 15 residues. Germline CDR1 and CDR2: ENHRY and SYGVKD. V lost 10 bases to trimming and J lost 1 base, with 19 bases between them.

This clonotype has just one count. The chain uses TRBV7-2 and TRBJ2-7; unclear D gene. Per germline, CDR1 SGHTA and CDR2 FQGNSA. The CDR3 totals 15 residues. V lost 1 base, J lost 0 bases, and 10 bases lay in between. The CDR3 loop reads CASSLVARNSYEQYF. In DNA form, the CDR3 reads TGTGCCAGCAGCTTAGTAGCCAGGAACTCCTACGAGCAGTACTTC.

The V and J genes are TRBV5-5 and TRBJ1-6; D ambiguous. V was cut by 4 bases and J by 13 bases, with 18 bases left in between. This CDR3 has 14 amino acids. Germline CDR1 reads SGHKS; CDR2 reads YYEKEE (reference sequence). This CDR3 is CASSPDSSRLPLHF. CDR3 bases: TGTGCCAGCAGCCCCGACTCCAGCAGGCTCCCCCTCCACTTT.

The sample holds a few counts of this clonotype. The V call is TRBV29-1, the J call TRBJ2-3; D might be TRBD1 (5 bases). CDR1 and CDR2 from the germline V gene are SQVTM and ANQGSEA. The length of the CDR3 is 13 residues. V was clipped by 2 bases and J by 5 bases, with 11 bases between them. The CDR3 region has the DNA TGCAGCGTTGAATGGGGCAGGGAAGATACGCAGTATTTT. Encoded protein: CSVEWGREDTQYF.

The J gene is TRBJ2-1, the V gene TRBV7-8, with 11 nucleotides matching TRBD2. There are 15 residues in the CDR3. Unmatched junction bases numbered 6, after V lost 3 bases and J lost 8 bases. Germline V lookup: CDR1 SGHVS, CDR2 FQNEAQ. CDR3 amino acids: CASSFLAGGIDEQFF. The CDR3 DNA sequence: TGTGCCAGCAGCTTTTTAGCGGGAGGGATCGATGAGCAGTTCTTC. The variable domain in full, with the rest retrieved from reference TRBV7-8 and TRBJ2-1, is GAGVSQSPRYKVAKRGQDVALRCDPISGHVSLFWYQQALGQGPEFLTYFQNEAQLDKSGLPSDRFFAERPEGSVSTLKIQRTQQEDSAVYLCASSFLAGGIDEQFFGPGTRLTVL.

This clonotype was detected many times. This chain links TRBV6-6 with TRBJ2-7; 9 positions agree with TRBD1. The CDR3 runs to 12 residues. CDR1 MNHNY and CDR2 SVGAGI come from the germline V gene (reference sequence). V dropped 10 bases and J dropped 2; count of bases not matched to a gene: 3. CDR3 protein: CATGTGTYEQYF. As DNA, the CDR3 is TGTGCCACGGGGACAGGGACCTACGAGCAGTACTTC.

This clonotype was picked up a small number of times. The rearrangement uses TRBV12-3 or TRBV12-4 and TRBJ1-2, with D possibly matching TRBD1 (5 bases). The CDR3 is 15 residues long. Trimming took off 5 bases at V and 6 bases at J, with 19 bases between the two ends. The CDR3 reads CASSLIQDKSHGYTF. The CDR3 nucleotides read TGTGCCAGCAGTCTAATCCAGGACAAGTCGCATGGCTACACCTTC.

This clonotype was observed a handful of times. The chain combines TRBV12-3 or TRBV12-4 with TRBJ2-1; 11 bases fit TRBD1. CDR3 size: 15 residues. V was pared by 6 bases and J by 5 bases, with 6 bases of the junction left unmatched. The CDR3 region is CASSGTGGMDNEQFF. In DNA form, the CDR3 reads TGTGCCAGCAGCGGGACAGGGGGTATGGACAATGAGCAGTTCTTC.

This clonotype showed up many times. The chain is built from TRBV12-3 or TRBV12-4 and TRBJ2-1; 11 nucleotides agree with TRBD2. V dropped 6 bases and J dropped 8; count of bases not matched to a gene: 6. The length of the CDR3 is 14 residues. The CDR3 spells CASRAGTSGYEQFF. The CDR3, as DNA: TGTGCCAGCAGAGCGGGGACTAGCGGATATGAGCAGTTCTTC.

CDR3 in amino acids: CASSLMGTGELFF. CDR3 bases: TGTGCCAGCAGCTTGATGGGCACCGGGGAGCTGTTTTTT. V is TRBV5-6 and J is TRBJ2-2; no firm D call. V was clipped by 1 base and J by 4 bases, with 5 bases between them. The CDR3 covers 13 residues. Germline V lookup: CDR1 SGHDT, CDR2 YYEEEE.

The chain carries TRBV12-3 or TRBV12-4 and TRBJ2-7, with 9 bases that match TRBD1. The CDR3 runs to 15 residues. V dropped 5 bases and J dropped 5; count of bases not matched to a gene: 10. The chain's CDR3 is CASSRPGTGPDEQYF. DNA for the CDR3: TGTGCCAGCAGTCGTCCCGGGACAGGGCCCGACGAGCAGTACTTC.

A few counts support this clonotype. This chain links TRBV20-1 with TRBJ1-6, with TRBD1 as a possible D gene (5 bases). The germline CDR1 and CDR2 sequences are DFQATT and SNEGSKA (reference sequence). Trimming pared 6 bases from V and 7 bases from J, leaving 13 bases between. The CDR3 runs 13 residues. The CDR3 region has the DNA TGCAGTGCCCTTGGACGGACAAATTCACCCCTCCACTTT. Protein: CSALGRTNSPLHF.

This rearrangement joins TRBV25-1 to TRBJ2-1; no reliable D call. This CDR3 is built from 10 residues. V was cut by 3 bases and J by 7 bases, with 1 base left in between. Germline V gives CDR1 MGHDK, CDR2 SYGVNS. The CDR3 DNA is TGTGCCAGCAGTGAGAATGAGCAGTTCTTC. Translated, it gives CASSENEQFF.

This clonotype came up many times. The V call is TRBV29-1, the J call TRBJ2-1; 8 bases agree with TRBD2. Per the germline V gene, CDR1 is SQVTM and CDR2 is ANQGSEA. The CDR3 consists of 18 residues. V trimming: 8 bases; J trimming: 0 bases; junction bases outside the gene matches: 18. CDR3 nucleotides: TGCAGCCCCGGAACGAGGGCGGGAGGCACTAGCTCCTACAATGAGCAGTTCTTC. It codes for CSPGTRAGGTSSYNEQFF.

This chain uses TRBV29-1 with TRBJ2-1; TRBD2 matches at 12 bases. The V and J ends lost 4 bases and 6 bases, in that order; junction bases with no gene match: 7. Germline assignment: CDR1 SQVTM and CDR2 ANQGSEA. The CDR3 length is 15 residues. The CDR3 here is CSVGLAGGPGNEQFF. The DNA for the CDR3 is TGCAGCGTTGGCCTAGCGGGAGGGCCGGGCAATGAGCAGTTCTTC.

This clonotype turned up a few times. V and J are TRBV12-3 or TRBV12-4 and TRBJ2-3; 10 bases line up with TRBD2. The CDR3 totals 13 residues. With 7 bases clipped from V and 5 bases from J, the junction kept 3 bases outside the gene matches. CDR3 bases: TGTGCCAGCACTAGCGGGAGAGTAGATACGCAGTATTTT. Protein sequence: CASTSGRVDTQYF.

There are a few counts of this clonotype. The chain employs TRBV20-1 and TRBJ2-1; 10 bases are a match to TRBD2. This CDR3 comprises 17 residues. The J segment lost 7 bases and the V segment lost 1 base, leaving 13 bases of the junction unmatched. Per the germline V gene, CDR1 is DFQATT and CDR2 is SNEGSKA (reference sequence). CDR3: CSARGWRATSGRNEQFF. CDR3 DNA: TGCAGTGCTAGAGGGTGGCGCGCGACTAGCGGGCGGAATGAGCAGTTCTTC.